These 4 T cell receptor beta chains originate from one sample sequenced in a study of shared clonotypes between healthy human individuals. TCRdb's table, derived via immunoSEQ multiplex PCR, lists solely in-frame clones and lacks some. In the table there are roughly 500,000 clones, about 78% of which are singletons. The sample taken for sequencing was PBMCs. The receptors stem from a woman aged 40 to 50 in good health. Some clones in this sample may be carry-over from other donors' samples.

The chain links TRBV28 to TRBJ2-7; the match to TRBD2 covers 14 bases. The CDR3 loop spans 19 amino acids. Germline V CDR1 and CDR2: MDHEN, SYDVKM. The trim removed 4 bases at V and 6 bases at J, leaving 17 bases unmatched. The CDR3 here is CASSSWGNQGTSGSLEQYF. CDR3 bases: TGTGCCAGCAGTTCCTGGGGGAATCAGGGGACTAGCGGGAGTCTCGAGCAGTACTTC. The variable domain in full, with the rest retrieved from reference TRBV28 and TRBJ2-7, is DVKVTQSSRYLVKRTGEKVFLECVQDMDHENMFWYRQDPGLGLRLIYFSYDVKMKEKGDIPEGYSVSREKKERFSLILESASTNQTSMYLCASSSWGNQGTSGSLEQYFGPGTRLTVT.

The chain has TRBV10-3 and TRBJ1-2; D not certain. From germline, CDR1 is ENHRY and CDR2 SYGVKD. V shed 0 bases and J shed 8 bases, with 7 bases lying between them. The CDR3 sequence is 12 residues long. The CDR3 coding sequence is TGTGCCATCAGTGAGTCGGTAGGAGGCTACACCTTC. This translates into CAISESVGGYTF.

This clone was counted only a few times. The germline gene is not matched at one end of the junction; a read error may be the cause. The chain links TRBV7-2 to TRBJ2-1; 8 positions agree with TRBD1. From germline, CDR1 is SGHTA and CDR2 FQGNSA. There are 12 residues in the CDR3. CDR3 region: CASSPRTGPQLF. DNA of the CDR3: TGTGCCAGCAGCCCAAGGACAGGGCCCCAACTCTTC.

The chain links TRBV28 to TRBJ2-7; a weak D match, TRBD1 (6 bases). V shed 6 bases and J shed 6 bases, with 12 bases lying between them. The germline gives CDR1 MDHEN, CDR2 SYDVKM. This CDR3 has 12 amino acids. The CDR3 DNA reads as TGTGCCAGCAGGTCACAGGGAATCGAGCAGTACTTC. Its translation: CASRSQGIEQYF.